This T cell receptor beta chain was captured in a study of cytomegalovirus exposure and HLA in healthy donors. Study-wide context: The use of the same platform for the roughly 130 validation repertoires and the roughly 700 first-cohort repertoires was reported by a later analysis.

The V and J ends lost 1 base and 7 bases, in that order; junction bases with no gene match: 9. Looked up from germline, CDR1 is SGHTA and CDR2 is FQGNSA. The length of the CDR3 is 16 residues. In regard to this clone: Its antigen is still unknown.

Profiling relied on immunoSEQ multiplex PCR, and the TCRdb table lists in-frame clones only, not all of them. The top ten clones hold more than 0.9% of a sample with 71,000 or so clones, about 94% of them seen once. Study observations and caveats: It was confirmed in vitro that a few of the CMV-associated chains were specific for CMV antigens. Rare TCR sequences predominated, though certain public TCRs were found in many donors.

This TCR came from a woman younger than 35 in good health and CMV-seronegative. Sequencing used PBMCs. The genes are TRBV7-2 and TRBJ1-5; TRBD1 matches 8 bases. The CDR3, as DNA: TGTGCCAGCAGCTTAGTCTCCAGGGGGCCGGGACAGCCCCAGCATTTT. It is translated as CASSLVSRGPGQPQHF.